This TCR beta chain was documented in a study of OX40 agonist ivuxolimab in advanced cancers. At the level of the whole study: Ivuxolimab, which targeted the costimulatory receptor OX40 (CD134), was an agonistic, fully human IgG2 monoclonal antibody. Intravenous ivuxolimab was administered to patients every 2 weeks at six dose levels: 0.01, 0.1, 0.3, 1.5, 3 and 10 mg/kg. Among the roughly 50 dose-escalation patients, around 19 had hepatocellular carcinoma, roughly 15 melanoma, 9 renal cell carcinoma and 9 head and neck cancer. A male proportion of 82.7% and a mean age of 60 years, ranging from roughly 23 to 80, were recorded for the dose-escalation cohort. Prior anti-PD-1, anti-PD-L1 or anti-CTLA-4 therapy was permitted, and checkpoint inhibitors had been received by less than 45% of dose-escalation patients. Partial responses were achieved by three dose-escalation patients, of whom one had hepatocellular carcinoma and two had cutaneous melanoma. The purpose of peripheral TCRbeta sequencing was to test whether ivuxolimab changed TCR sequence diversity and led to clonal T-cell expansion. The paper reports the monotherapy dose-escalation portion (N = 52 patients) of the phase I ivuxolimab trial.

Patients with a history of autoimmune disease or receiving systemic immunosuppression were excluded from the trial. In every dose cohort, peripheral blood was drawn for TCR sequencing at baseline, cycle 4 day 1, and cycle 7 day 1. Samples came from an open-label, multicenter, first-in-human phase I dose-escalation trial of ivuxolimab. The trial enrolled adults with locally advanced or metastatic head and neck squamous cell, hepatocellular, melanoma or renal cell carcinoma. Before TCR sequencing, CD4+ T cells and CD8+ T cells were sorted from peripheral blood as separate populations. Details on this clone: Its target antigen remains unknown. The input lacks base qualities; no much larger clone sits a single base away.

Genomic DNA was extracted from sorted cells for sequencing of the TCRbeta CDR3 region. The immunoSEQ Assay was used for sequencing of TCRbeta CDR3 regions. TCRdb's version of the immuneACCESS table is confined to in-frame rearrangements and falls short of the full clone set. An unresolved V gene accounts for under half of the shortfall where checked; the remainder is of unknown origin. This sample gives 70,000 or so clones in total; about 90% of them show up just once. About 2.5% of the sample belongs to the ten largest clones. Results the study describes overall, beyond this receptor: Antigen specificity was not determined for the clonally expanded peripheral T cells. After ivuxolimab, expanded clones were on average more numerous among CD8+ T cells than among CD4+ T cells. At doses of 0.1 to 3.0 mg/kg, clonal expansion of both CD4+ and CD8+ blood T cells was observed from baseline to week 6. Partial responders in the 0.1-3.0 mg/kg groups had among the lowest normalized peripheral clonal expansion, especially among CD8+ T cells. Low levels of normalized T-cell clonal expansion were also seen in some patients who did not respond.

The cysteine opens and the phenylalanine closes a CDR3 of 15 amino acids. Of the read, only the CDR3 DNA is kept; its 45 bases are in frame from base 1. V is reduced by 0 bases and J by 6 bases, leaving a spacing of 16 bases between them. CDR1 and CDR2 were assigned from the germline V gene as SGDLS and YYNGEE. The receptor was derived from an adult with an advanced solid tumor such as melanoma, head and neck, liver or kidney cancer. The chain joins TRBV9 to TRBJ2-7, with TRBD2 perhaps the D gene, on 5 matching bases. The source material was CD4+ or CD8+ T cells sorted from blood, sampled in a trial of the OX40 agonist ivuxolimab. The DNA sequence is as follows: TGTGCCAGCAGCGTAGAGGCAGGAGGTCTCTCCGAGCAGTACTTC. The encoded protein is CASSVEAGGLSEQYF.